This T cell receptor (beta chain) was obtained from a study of cytomegalovirus exposure and HLA in healthy donors. Germline V lookup: CDR1 SGHRS, CDR2 YFSETQ. V was clipped by 8 bases and J by 0 bases; unmatched bases: 10. The CDR3 contains 16 residues. This clone was seen a few times. The PCR used 60 Vbeta and 13 Jbeta primers. TCRdb's table, derived via immunoSEQ multiplex PCR, lists solely in-frame clones and lacks some. Of approximately 140,000 clones in the sample, around 78% were seen once. This receptor was identified in a man aged 35 to 55 in good health and CMV-seropositive. Sequenced sample: PBMCs. The J gene is TRBJ2-3, the V gene TRBV5-1; 9 positions match TRBD1. CDR3 protein: CASRWGQGSSTDTQYF. Here the CDR3 DNA reads TGCGCCAGTCGATGGGGACAGGGTTCTAGCACAGATACGCAGTATTTT.